The rows below give T cell receptor beta chains drawn from one sample of a study of T cell responses to AZD1222 COVID-19 vaccine. Sequenced by immunoSEQ multiplex PCR; TCRdb stores in-frame clones only, minus some. The sample has about 140,000 clones; around 90% are singletons. The source was peripheral blood, collected on day 0 of AZD1222 vaccination. These receptors originate from an adult in good health. The CDR3 runs from the conserved cysteine through the conserved F or W. The order of the fields is V gene, J gene, D gene, clone size, CDR3 DNA, CDR3 protein. A D gene is named only where the DNA matches it firmly. Size is omitted from some rows. Given values are once, few, many or a class for expanded clones.

V gene: TRBV27; J gene: TRBJ1-5; D gene: NA; clone size: NA; CDR3 DNA: TGTGCCAGCAGGGGGACATCTAATAGCAATCAGCCCCAGCATTTT; CDR3 protein: CASRGTSNSNQPQHF
V gene: TRBV10-2; J gene: TRBJ1-2; D gene: NA; clone size: few; CDR3 DNA: TGCGCCAGCACGAGGTCCCTAGAGTATGGCTACACCTTC; CDR3 protein: CASTRSLEYGYTF
V gene: TRBV27; J gene: TRBJ2-3; D gene: NA; clone size: NA; CDR3 DNA: TGTGCCAGCAGTTTATCTTTCACAGATACGCAGTATTTT; CDR3 protein: CASSLSFTDTQYF
V gene: TRBV30; J gene: TRBJ2-1; D gene: NA; clone size: NA; CDR3 DNA: TGTGCCTGGAGTGTACGGGGGTTCTCCTACAATGAGCAGTTCTTC; CDR3 protein: CAWSVRGFSYNEQFF
V gene: TRBV7-2; J gene: TRBJ2-1; D gene: NA; clone size: NA; CDR3 DNA: TGTGCCAGCAGCCCTTGGGGGACTTCCTACAATGAGCAGTTCTTC; CDR3 protein: CASSPWGTSYNEQFF
V gene: TRBV11-2; J gene: TRBJ2-6; D gene: NA; clone size: once; CDR3 DNA: TGTGCCAGCAGCTTAGATTTTGCAGGTAGCTCTGGGGCCAACGTCCTGACTTTC; CDR3 protein: CASSLDFAGSSGANVLTF
V gene: TRBV25-1; J gene: TRBJ1-2; D gene: NA; clone size: NA; CDR3 DNA: TGTGCCAGCAGTGGGGCGGGCCTATATGGCTACACCTTC; CDR3 protein: CASSGAGLYGYTF
V gene: TRBV7-9; J gene: TRBJ2-7; D gene: NA; clone size: NA; CDR3 DNA: TGTGCCAGCAGCCAGGACCCTTACGAGCAGTACTTC; CDR3 protein: CASSQDPYEQYF
V gene: TRBV2; J gene: TRBJ1-2; D gene: NA; clone size: NA; CDR3 DNA: TGTGCCAGAGCGGAACTAAACTATGGCTACACCTTC; CDR3 protein: CARAELNYGYTF
V gene: TRBV11-3; J gene: TRBJ2-3; D gene: NA; clone size: NA; CDR3 DNA: TGTGCCAGCAGCTCGGACACAAGGAGCACAGATACGCAGTATTTT; CDR3 protein: CASSSDTRSTDTQYF
V gene: TRBV5-3; J gene: TRBJ1-6; D gene: NA; clone size: NA; CDR3 DNA: TGTGCCAGAAGCCCCGGGCACTCCTATAATTCACCCCTCCACTTT; CDR3 protein: CARSPGHSYNSPLHF
V gene: TRBV6-4; J gene: TRBJ2-2; D gene: TRBD2; clone size: NA; CDR3 DNA: TGTGCCACCCCCGGGACTAGCGGGTACGTAGGGACCGGGGAGCTGTTTTTT; CDR3 protein: CATPGTSGYVGTGELFF